This TCR beta chain was sequenced in a study of blood T cells in healthy people across ages. A J-beta primer mix and a sample-barcoded 5' primer were used in a second PCR of roughly 6 to 11 cycles. From the 5' RACE reads, TCRdb called clonotypes with MiXCR, one entry per CDR3 protein. The sample lists about 730,000 distinct CDR3 sequences, approximately 39% occurring once. Findings and caveats of the study: The study found TCR beta diversity correlated strongly with naive T cell percentage. Without sorted subsets, naive and antigen-experienced compartments could not be conclusively compared. Roughly linearly, TCR beta diversity per million T cells fell as age increased.

In germline, CDR1 is SQVTM, CDR2 ANQGSEA. Trimming took off 2 bases at V and 2 bases at J, with 7 bases between the two ends. The CDR3 runs to 14 residues. Comment on this clonotype: Its antigen is not known.

The source of this sequence is a woman aged 60-75 years in good health. Sequencing was performed on blood. The genes are TRBV29-1 and TRBJ2-6; tentatively, D is TRBD1 (5 bases). In nucleotides, the CDR3 is TGCAGCGTTGAAAGGGGCACTGGGGCCAACGTCCTGACTTTC. It translates to CSVERGTGANVLTF.